This T cell receptor beta chain was profiled in a study of CD8+ T cells in alopecia areata. As for the study in general: Those treated were given oral tofacitinib at 5 to 10 mg twice daily. Broader study findings: In patients, TCRs were shared less clearly than in mice, and HLA may possibly be involved. Affected scalp, especially in alopecia totalis/universalis, had a higher clonality than normal scalp did.

RNA extraction and reverse transcription yielded cDNA as sequencing template. Repertoires were generated with immunoSEQ multiplex PCR, while TCRdb's copy carries only in-frame clones and drops some. Of 150,000 to 200,000 clones in the sample, around 59% are singletons; the top ten hold around 14%. Noted treatment: oral pan-JAK inhibitor, 5-10 mg twice daily. Obtained from alopecia areata patients were lesional scalp punch biopsies along with peripheral blood. As concerns this clone: Its antigen remains unknown.

Germline V gives CDR1 SGHDN, CDR2 FVKESK. There are 14 residues in the CDR3. V gave up 0 bases and J gave up 5 bases, with 10 bases separating them. The specimen comprised CD4+ T cells sorted from blood, sampled at week 24, from a patient treated with tofacitinib. This TCR was sampled from a human donor with alopecia areata. The V and J genes are TRBV14 and TRBJ1-2; D is perhaps TRBD1 (5 bases). CDR3 amino acids: CASSQDLQGYGYTF. The CDR3 nucleotides are TGTGCCAGCAGCCAAGATTTGCAGGGATATGGCTACACCTTC.